This T cell receptor (beta chain) was sequenced for a study of Graves' ophthalmopathy and Graves' hyperthyroidism. Study-level information: The blood sample was drawn at first diagnosis and before any treatment.

Amplified TCR beta CDR3 regions were obtained using RNA transcripts as template. First-round RT-PCR employed HTBI primers, with a second-round multiplex PCR after it. TCRdb reprocessed the multiplex PCR reads with MiXCR, giving one entry per CDR3 protein. The table has 650,000 to 900,000 distinct CDR3 sequences, 40% seen once; the top ten hold 44%. The table lists this clonotype with many counts. Between the trimmed V and J ends, which lost 10 bases and 4 bases, there was a span of 11 bases. The CDR3 extends over 11 amino acids. Germline loops: CDR1 MGHDK, CDR2 SYGVNS. This TCR came from an adult man with Graves' ophthalmopathy. Material for sequencing was peripheral blood. V and J are TRBV25-1 and TRBJ2-7; D is undetermined. This CDR3 is CATKGRYEQYF. The CDR3 DNA reads as TGTGCCACCAAAGGACGGTACGAGCAGTACTTC.